The 17 T cell receptor beta chains below were found in one sample sequenced in a study of neurological immune-mediated disorders. TCRdb re-derived calls from the 5' RACE reads in MiXCR, one entry per CDR3 protein. The data contain approximately 84,000 distinct CDR3 sequences, around 4% of them singletons. Specified time point: longitudinal time-point 3. Sequences were obtained from PBMCs. These receptors all come from a woman aged 55-75 years with multiple sclerosis.

At least ten counts were recorded for this clonotype. The rearrangement links TRBV20-1 to TRBJ1-4; perhaps TRBD1 as D (6 bases). V lost 6 bases, J lost 6 bases, and 14 bases lay in between. Germline CDR1 DFQATT, CDR2 SNEGSKA (reference sequence). This CDR3 comprises 13 residues. The CDR3 DNA sequence: TGCAGTGCAGAGACAGGATCAGATGAAAAACTGTTTTTT. Encoded protein: CSAETGSDEKLFF.

This clonotype came up many times. The V gene is TRBV11-2, the J gene TRBJ2-7; D could derive from TRBD1 or TRBD2 (7 bases each). Germline-derived CDR1 and CDR2 are SGHAT and FQNNGV. This CDR3 comprises 17 residues. Trimming took off 7 bases at V and 7 bases at J, with 29 bases between the two ends. The CDR3 is CASNRGQSLYVGREQYF. CDR3 nucleotide sequence: TGTGCCAGCAACCGGGGACAGAGCCTCTACGTCGGGAGGGAGCAGTACTTC.

In its sample, this clonotype was seen many times. The chain combines TRBV15 with TRBJ2-3, with D tentatively TRBD2 (7 bases). Deletions cut 1 base from V and 0 bases from J, with 11 bases between. The germline V gene encodes CDR1 LNHNV and CDR2 YYDKDF (reference sequence). The CDR3 totals 16 residues. The CDR3 region is CATSRGGRGSTDTQYF. Written as DNA, the CDR3 is TGTGCCACCAGCAGAGGGGGGCGGGGGAGCACAGATACGCAGTATTTT. The full variable domain, its missing parts supplied by reference TRBV15 and TRBJ2-3, is DAMVIQNPRYQVTQFGKPVTLSCSQTLNHNVMYWYQQKSSQAPKLLFHYYDKDFNNEADTPDNFQSRRPNTSFCFLDIRSPGLGDTAMYLCATSRGGRGSTDTQYFGPGTRLTVL.

This clonotype showed up many times. V gene TRBV12-3 or TRBV12-4 combines with J gene TRBJ2-1; TRBD1 aligns across 9 bases. The CDR3 consists of 12 residues. V gave up 6 bases and J gave up 9 bases; unmatched junction bases: 3. The CDR3 region is CASRGQGFEQFF. The CDR3 DNA sequence: TGTGCCAGCAGGGGACAGGGATTTGAGCAGTTCTTC.

This clonotype has at least ten counts. V and J are TRBV29-1 and TRBJ2-2; D not certain. The CDR3 spans 13 residues. V was trimmed by 6 bases and J by 5 bases, leaving 13 bases between them. The germline V gene encodes CDR1 SQVTM and CDR2 ANQGSEA. The CDR3 loop is CSVTHQITGELFF. The CDR3 DNA sequence: TGCAGCGTAACTCACCAGATAACCGGGGAGCTGTTTTTT.

This clonotype was found many times. V gene TRBV27 combines with J gene TRBJ1-2; perhaps TRBD1 as D (6 bases). The CDR3 runs to 15 residues. In germline, CDR1 is MNHEY, CDR2 SMNVEV (reference sequence). The V end lost 2 bases, the J end lost 4 bases, and 14 bases lay between the germline ends. CDR3 DNA: TGTGCCAGCAGTTTACTTGGGGGCGCGATCTATGGCTACACCTTC. Amino acid sequence: CASSLLGGAIYGYTF.

This clonotype was seen many times. V gene TRBV5-1 combines with J gene TRBJ2-5; perhaps TRBD1 as D (6 bases). This CDR3 has 14 amino acids. V was trimmed by 0 bases and J by 1 base, leaving 7 bases between them. Germline CDR1 and CDR2: SGHRS and YFSETQ. The CDR3 loop reads CASSLVGGQETQYF. CDR3 bases: TGCGCCAGCAGCTTGGTAGGGGGCCAAGAGACCCAGTACTTC.

This clonotype was seen ten or more times. The chain couples TRBV11-2 to TRBJ1-3; D is ambiguous. V lost 0 bases and J lost 0, with 12 bases in between. Germline V gives CDR1 SGHAT, CDR2 FQNNGV. This CDR3 has 17 amino acids. For the CDR3, the DNA is TGTGCCAGCAGCTTAGATCTTTTTGCAGTCTCTGGAAACACCATATATTTT. It encodes CASSLDLFAVSGNTIYF. Using reference TRBV11-2 and TRBJ1-3 for the parts outside the CDR3, the full variable domain is EAGVAQSPRYKIIEKRQSVAFWCNPISGHATLYWYQQILGQGPKLLIQFQNNGVVDDSQLPKDRFSAERLKGVDSTLKIQPAKLEDSAVYLCASSLDLFAVSGNTIYFGEGSWLTVV.

This chain's CDR3 is CASSPSGGPPSSYNEQFF. The CDR3 DNA reads as TGTGCCAGCTCCCCGTCGGGGGGACCACCGAGCTCCTACAATGAGCAGTTCTTC. The J gene is TRBJ2-1, the V gene TRBV18; 7 bases are a match to TRBD2. Germline CDR1 KGHSH, CDR2 LQKENI. The V segment lost 6 bases and the J segment 0 bases; nucleotides outside the gene matches: 14. CDR3 length: 18 residues.

At least ten counts were recorded for this clonotype. This chain joins TRBV4-1 and TRBJ1-6, with a tentative D call TRBD1 (5 bases). Per germline, CDR1 MGHRA and CDR2 YSYEKL. The CDR3 is 17 residues long. Trimming cost V 5 bases and J 1 base, with 15 bases left between them. Here the CDR3 reads CASSWDFERSYNSPLHF. As DNA, the CDR3 is TGCGCCAGCAGCTGGGACTTCGAGCGGTCCTATAATTCACCCCTCCACTTT.

In its sample, this clonotype was seen many times. The chain couples TRBV6-5 to TRBJ2-2; D gene uncertain. Trimming stripped 2 bases from V and 8 bases from J, with 12 bases between. The germline gives CDR1 MNHEY, CDR2 SVGAGI. The CDR3 runs 14 residues. The CDR3 region has the DNA TGTGCCAGCAGTTACGCCACGAGGACGGGGGAGCTGTTTTTT. Its protein product is CASSYATRTGELFF.

This clonotype was recorded at least ten times. The chain couples TRBV6-6 to TRBJ2-1, with a tentative D call TRBD1 (6 bases). This CDR3 region has 12 residues. Trimming removed 7 bases from V and 8 bases from J, with 12 bases in between. Germline V gene data show CDR1 as MNHNY and CDR2 as SVGAGI (reference sequence). CDR3 in amino acids: CASTTGGDEQFF. CDR3 bases: TGTGCCAGCACGACAGGTGGGGATGAGCAGTTCTTC.

This clonotype appeared many times. V usage is TRBV14 and J usage is TRBJ1-2; D call uncertain. The CDR3 is 16 residues long. Germline V gene lookup returns CDR1 SGHDN and CDR2 FVKESK. V shed 1 base and J shed 0 bases, with 12 bases lying between them. CDR3 DNA sequence: TGTGCCAGCAGCCAAGGGACGACCCTACCTAACTATGGCTACACCTTC. This sequence encodes CASSQGTTLPNYGYTF.

By share of the sample, this clonotype is medium-sized. This chain uses TRBV20-1 with TRBJ1-2, with D uncertain. The CDR3 runs to 11 residues. Germline values: CDR1 DFQATT, CDR2 SNEGSKA (reference sequence). Trimming removed 3 bases at V and 6 bases at J, with 8 bases between. CDR3: CSASAGNGYTF. CDR3 in DNA: TGCAGTGCTAGTGCCGGAAATGGCTACACCTTC.

This clonotype was observed many times. The chain has TRBV27 and TRBJ1-5; 8 nucleotides match TRBD1. In germline, CDR1 is MNHEY, CDR2 SMNVEV (reference sequence). V shed 6 bases, J shed 4 bases, and the junction held 2 bases outside the gene matches. The CDR3 has 13 amino acids. This chain's CDR3 is CASRDRGNQPQHF. The CDR3 DNA is TGTGCCAGCAGAGACAGGGGAAATCAGCCCCAGCATTTT.

This clonotype has at least ten counts. The chain employs TRBV5-1 and TRBJ1-1; D uncertain. Germline V gene lookup returns CDR1 SGHRS and CDR2 YFSETQ. The CDR3 length is 15 residues. V was shortened by 1 base and J by 1 base, with 11 bases between the two germline ends. The CDR3 loop is CASSLTAVSNTEAFF. The CDR3 region has the DNA TGCGCCAGCAGCTTGACGGCAGTCTCGAACACTGAAGCTTTCTTT.

In its sample, this clonotype was seen many times. This sequence joins TRBV5-1 and TRBJ2-2; no reliable D call. The V gene's germline CDR1 is SGHRS and CDR2 YFSETQ. CDR3 size: 14 residues. V lost 1 base and J lost 4, with 8 bases in between. This CDR3 is CASSLMYLTGELFF. CDR3 DNA: TGCGCCAGCAGCTTGATGTACCTCACCGGGGAGCTGTTTTTT.